This T cell receptor beta chain emerged from a study of spatial heterogeneity in lung cancer (dated by TCRdb to the late 2010s). With respect to the entire study: Beta-chain transcripts were consistently detected in greater numbers than alpha-chain transcripts, which likely reflects a higher abundance of beta-chain transcripts. In non-small cell lung cancer, the study made a quantitative comparison of TCR alpha and beta repertoires among multiple tumor regions, matched nontumor lung and blood. At surgery, both alpha and beta chains were TCR-sequenced in 220 tumor regions, fewer than 65 matched nontumor lung samples and a few dozen PBMC samples. The study linked features of the TCR repertoire to counts of nonsynonymous mutations, which were determined by whole-exome sequencing of tumor tissue. In the raw uncorrected reads, each unique combination of TCR and UMI appeared more than ten times on average. What the authors observed across the whole study: Ubiquitous expanded tumor TCRs were found in blood more often at tumor resection than at routine follow-up. Additional single-cell paired TCR alpha and beta sequencing was considered necessary to confirm, at a functional level, the hypothesis that regional TCRs recognize regional mutations.

This clonotype was recorded many times. It has no known antigen specificity. The record has no base qualities; no much larger clone is one base away. This beta chain is a stray read from a library made for alpha chains; its abundance is not meaningful. The time point label corresponds to: sample taken at primary tumor resection. Whole RNA extracted from tumor and nontumor lung tissue, or from cryopreserved PBMC samples, was used for TCR sequencing without cell sorting. The donors were some 76 patients from the lung TRACERx cohort who had early-stage, untreated non-small cell lung cancer. Only patients with enough RNA available from two or more tumor regions were chosen for TCR sequencing. The germline V gene gives CDR1 as MGHRA and CDR2 as YSYEKL. The CDR3 runs 14 residues from the cysteine to the phenylalanine. Just the 42-base CDR3 DNA is kept, in frame starting at base 1. The junction shows trimming of 0 bases on V and 14 bases on J, and the gene matches do not reach 12 bases of it.

Libraries were made using 5' RACE. Sequenced using a NextSeq 500. In the TCR library protocol, a unique molecular identifier was attached to each TCR cDNA molecule so that PCR and sequencing errors could be corrected. The authors' analysis ran thus. TCR identification, UMI-based error correction and CDR3 extraction were all carried out with Decombinator tools. Expanded TCRs were defined as those above a frequency of 2 per 1,000, corresponding to the top 1% of the tumor frequency distribution. Each repertoire was subsampled 100 times to 5,000 TCRs, after which Renyi diversity was computed with the R vegan package. CDR3 similarity networks were built from amino acid triplet string-kernel similarity, connecting CDR3s with pairwise similarity above 0.82. In TCRdb, the public reads were trimmed at Q25 with fastp and aligned with MiXCR, with productive beta chains retained. One record per CDR3 amino acid sequence lists the most common genes and DNA. These V and J calls rely on TCRdb rather than the paper's analysis. The sample yields more than 6,500 distinct CDR3 sequences; 8.6% were counted once. The ten largest clones take up about 44% of the sample.

The source is a male donor with early-stage non-small cell lung cancer. This sample comprised PBMCs, obtained at surgery. The sequence is built from TRBV4-1 and TRBJ2-5, and 7 junctional nucleotides match TRBD2. CDR3 protein: CASSQDGASGYRYF. Here is the DNA: TGCGCCAGCAGCCAAGATGGGGCTAGCGGTTACCGATACTTC.